This TCR beta chain derives from a study of cytomegalovirus exposure and HLA in healthy donors. 60 Vbeta and 13 Jbeta primers were used in PCR. The method was immunoSEQ multiplex PCR; TCRdb's version includes in-frame clones alone and lacks a portion of them. Of 200,000 or so clones listed, about 90% were seen once; the top ten hold roughly 0.24%. The CDR3 length is 15 residues. This sequence originates from a girl younger than two in good health and CMV-seronegative. Sequencing used PBMCs. The chain employs TRBV7-5 and TRBJ2-1; the table names TRBD2, a call not compared with the DNA. TRBV7-5 is a pseudogene. CDR3 coding DNA: TGTGTCAGAAACTTCGTGAGGGAGCTTCACAATGAGCAGTTCTTC. Translation: CVRNFVRELHNEQFF.